This section outlines one T cell receptor beta chain sequence together with its context. The sample originates from a study of OX40 agonist ivuxolimab in advanced cancers. Trimming shortened V by 7 bases and J by 0 bases, and 13 bases separated the two germline ends. This CDR3 is 16 amino acids long. From germline, CDR1 is LNHDA and CDR2 SQIVND (reference sequence). The method was immunoSEQ multiplex PCR; TCRdb's version includes in-frame clones alone and lacks a portion of them. The table records some 50,000 clones, over 65% of them present only once. This sample comprised CD4+ or CD8+ T cells sorted from blood, obtained in a trial of the OX40 agonist ivuxolimab. The origin of this receptor is an adult with an advanced solid tumor such as melanoma, head and neck, liver or kidney cancer. V gene TRBV19 combines with J gene TRBJ2-6; unclear D gene. The CDR3 DNA follows: TGTGCCAGTACCGGCCGAATTCGCTCTGGGGCCAACGTCCTGACTTTC. Translated, it gives CASTGRIRSGANVLTF.